This entry concerns a single T cell receptor (beta chain). The protocol was immunoSEQ multiplex PCR, while the TCRdb copy is restricted to in-frame clones and leaves out a portion. This sample has fewer than 200,000 clones, with around 83% found just once. This specimen belongs to a study of blood T cell repertoires in COVID-19. The V and J ends lost 4 bases and 7 bases, in that order; junction bases with no gene match: 8. CDR3 length: 15 residues. Germline V gives CDR1 LGHDT, CDR2 YNNKEL (reference sequence). The clonotype was recovered from a woman in her 50s in a cohort exposed to, infected with or recovered from COVID-19 (not recorded which). The chain employs TRBV3-1 (or the pseudogene TRBV3-2) and TRBJ1-5, with 9 bases matching TRBD1. Material: PBMCs or T cells enriched from blood (not recorded which). CDR3 sequence: CASSPGTGQGQPQHF. The CDR3 coding sequence is TGTGCCAGCAGCCCCGGGACAGGGCAAGGGCAGCCCCAGCATTTT.